These 10 T cell receptor beta chains originate from one sample sequenced in a study of blood T cell repertoires in COVID-19. Generated by immunoSEQ multiplex PCR, the TCRdb table keeps only in-frame clones and is missing some. Found here are around 86,000 clones, approximately 85% of them singletons; the top ten hold roughly 12%. Material: peripheral blood. Receptors originate from a human donor in a cohort sampled during active COVID-19.

The rearrangement uses TRBV10-3 and TRBJ1-1, with D tentatively TRBD1 (6 bases). Trimming stripped 2 bases from V and 7 bases from J, with 14 bases between. The CDR3 is 14 residues long. Per the germline V gene, CDR1 is ENHRY and CDR2 is SYGVKD. CDR3 in amino acids: CAISEKQGWGEAFF. CDR3 DNA sequence: TGTGCCATCAGTGAGAAACAGGGCTGGGGTGAAGCTTTCTTT.

The chain links TRBV7-3 to TRBJ2-1; D might be TRBD1 (6 bases). The CDR3 contains 15 residues. V was pared by 2 bases and J by 3 bases, with 11 bases between. Germline assignment: CDR1 SGHTA and CDR2 FQGTGA. The CDR3 reads CASSLRDTYYNEQFF. In nucleotides, the CDR3 is TGTGCCAGCAGCTTACGGGACACTTACTACAATGAGCAGTTCTTC.

This chain connects TRBV4-2 to TRBJ2-7, with 9 positions matching TRBD1. Unmatched junction bases numbered 4, after V lost 0 bases and J lost 1 base. The CDR3 length is 16 residues. CDR1 is LGHNA, CDR2 YNFKEQ, per germline. The CDR3 region is CASSQDLGQGSYEQYF. The CDR3 region has the DNA TGTGCCAGCAGCCAAGATTTAGGACAGGGGTCCTACGAGCAGTACTTC.

The CDR3 sequence: CASSGTEESYTF. The CDR3 coding sequence is TGTGCCAGCAGTGGGACAGAAGAGAGCTACACCTTC. The chain employs TRBV6-2 or TRBV6-3 and TRBJ1-2, with 7 bases fitting TRBD1. Looked up from germline, CDR1 is MNHEY and CDR2 is SVGEGT. J gave up 9 bases and V 5 bases, and 6 bases lay outside the gene matches. This CDR3 has 12 residues.

V gene TRBV19 combines with J gene TRBJ2-1; 8 bases align to TRBD1. CDR3 length: 15 amino acids. Trimming removed 1 base from V and 7 bases from J; junction bases left unmatched: 6. Germline V lookup: CDR1 LNHDA, CDR2 SQIVND (reference sequence). The CDR3 region is CASSIVRDRWNEQFF. The CDR3 nucleotides read TGTGCCAGTAGTATAGTGCGGGACAGGTGGAATGAGCAGTTCTTC.

This chain connects TRBV5-6 to TRBJ2-7; TRBD2 matches at 8 bases. This CDR3 has 15 residues. Trimming removed 3 bases from V and 3 bases from J; junction bases left unmatched: 8. Germline V gives CDR1 SGHDT, CDR2 YYEEEE. The CDR3 coding sequence is TGTGCCAGCAGCTCCCTTGGGCGGGAGGACTACGAGCAGTACTTC. Translation: CASSSLGREDYEQYF.

This chain links TRBV5-4 with TRBJ1-5; 8 nucleotides line up with TRBD1. The CDR3 is 16 residues long. Per germline, CDR1 SGHNT and CDR2 YYREEE (reference sequence). V shed 0 bases, J shed 2 bases, and the junction held 4 bases outside the gene matches. Here the CDR3 reads CASSLGGGQGNQPQHF. For the CDR3, the DNA is TGTGCCAGCAGCTTGGGGGGGGGACAGGGCAATCAGCCCCAGCATTTT.

This chain joins TRBV2 and TRBJ1-5; D might be TRBD1 (5 bases). Between the trimmed V and J ends, which lost 3 bases and 11 bases, there was a span of 8 bases. This CDR3 contains 11 residues. Germline V gene lookup returns CDR1 SNHLY and CDR2 FYNNEI. Written as DNA, the CDR3 is TGTGCCAGCAGTGATGAAGGGGCCCAGCATTTT. It codes for CASSDEGAQHF.

This clone was picked up one time. The gene calls are TRBV3-1 (or the pseudogene TRBV3-2) and TRBJ1-2; a weak D match, TRBD1 (6 bases). CDR3 length: 15 residues. Germline V gene sequence: CDR1 LGHDT, CDR2 YNNKEL (reference sequence). The V end was cut by 4 bases, the J end by 2 bases, with 14 bases between. CDR3 loop: CASSPRQESNYGYTF. As DNA, the CDR3 is TGTGCCAGCAGCCCTCGACAGGAGAGCAACTATGGCTACACCTTC.

The rearrangement uses TRBV7-2 and TRBJ2-7, with 7 bases lining up with TRBD2. This CDR3 is built from 16 residues. Trimming at V came to 2 bases and at J to 2 bases, leaving 9 bases not matched to a gene. Germline V gene data show CDR1 as SGHTA and CDR2 as FQGNSA. The CDR3 here is CASSLMASGLTYEQYF. For the CDR3, the DNA is TGTGCCAGCAGCTTAATGGCTAGCGGTCTGACCTACGAGCAGTACTTC.